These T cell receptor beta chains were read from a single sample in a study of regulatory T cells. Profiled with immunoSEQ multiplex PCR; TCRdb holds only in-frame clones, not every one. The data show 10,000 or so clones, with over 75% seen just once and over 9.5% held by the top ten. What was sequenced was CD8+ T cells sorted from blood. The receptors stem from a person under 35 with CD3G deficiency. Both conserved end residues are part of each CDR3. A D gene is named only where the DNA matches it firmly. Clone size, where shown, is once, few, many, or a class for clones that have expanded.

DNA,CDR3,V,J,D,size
TGTGCCAGCAGCGCCTCGGGAGTCTCCTACAATGAGCAGTTCTTC,CASSASGVSYNEQFF,TRBV9,TRBJ2-1,-,-
TGTGCCAGCAGCCCGAGCCCGAGGCTTCTGTACTTC,CASSPSPRLLYF,TRBV21-1,TRBJ2-7,-,-
TGTGCCAGCAGAGGTCCAAACGGGGAGCTGTTTTTT,CASRGPNGELFF,TRBV28,TRBJ2-2,-,-
TGTGCCAGCACCCCAACTTTCGACGGGACTTCCTACGAGCAGTACTTC,CASTPTFDGTSYEQYF,TRBV6-6,TRBJ2-7,-,-
TGTGCCACTTCAACCCGGAGACTTGTCCCAGATACGCAGTATTTT,CATSTRRLVPDTQYF,TRBV28,TRBJ2-3,-,few
TGTGCCAGCAGCTCAAGCGGGAGAGGCACCGGGGAGCTGTTTTTT,CASSSSGRGTGELFF,TRBV7-9,TRBJ2-2,TRBD2,-
TGTGCCAGTAGTATGACACCAGGGGAGACCCAGTACTTC,CASSMTPGETQYF,TRBV19,TRBJ2-5,-,few
TGTGCCAGCAGTATTGGTAGGCCGACGGCTGAAGCTTTCTTT,CASSIGRPTAEAFF,TRBV28,TRBJ1-1,-,large
TGTGCCAGCAGGGACGCTTACACCGGGGAGCTGTTTTTT,CASRDAYTGELFF,TRBV6-1,TRBJ2-2,-,-
TGCGCCAGCAGTGAGACGGGGGGGCCCTCCTACAATGAGCAGTTCTTC,CASSETGGPSYNEQFF,TRBV10-2,TRBJ2-1,TRBD2,-
TGTGCCAGCAGCTTAGCGCAGGGGTTCACACGTGATACGCAGTATTTT,CASSLAQGFTRDTQYF,TRBV7-9,TRBJ2-3,-,once
TGTGCCAGCAGTTTTCGGCTAGCGGGAGGCGAGCAGTACTTC,CASSFRLAGGEQYF,TRBV28,TRBJ2-7,TRBD2,few
TGTGCCAGCAGCCCAACGGACGCGCACAATGAGCAGTTCTTC,CASSPTDAHNEQFF,TRBV28,TRBJ2-1,-,-
TGTGCCATCAGTGAGCCGGGAGGAGCGAACACCGGGGAGCTGTTTTTT,CAISEPGGANTGELFF,TRBV10-3,TRBJ2-2,TRBD2,-
TGTGCCAGCAGTGAAGCATGGGGGGCGGGAAACATTCAGTACTTC,CASSEAWGAGNIQYF,TRBV6-1,TRBJ2-4,-,-
TGTGCCAGCCGGGGGGATGAAAAACTGTTTTTT,CASRGDEKLFF,TRBV6-1,TRBJ1-4,-,once
TGTGCCACTGCCGGCGGCGCGGATGGCTACACCTTC,CATAGGADGYTF,TRBV6-1,TRBJ1-2,-,few
TGTGCCAGCAGCCCCTCAGGACAGGGCACAGATACGCAGTATTTT,CASSPSGQGTDTQYF,TRBV28,TRBJ2-3,TRBD1,few
TGTGCCAGCAGTGAAAGGGGAAAAGCCTACGAGCAGTACTTC,CASSERGKAYEQYF,TRBV6-1,TRBJ2-7,-,-
TGTGCCAGTAGGGACAGGGCCGACACCGGGGAGCTGTTTTTT,CASRDRADTGELFF,TRBV19,TRBJ2-2,TRBD1,-
TGTGCCAGTAGTATAGGGGCGGGGACAGATACGCAGTATTTT,CASSIGAGTDTQYF,TRBV19,TRBJ2-3,-,-
TGTGCCAGCAGCTGCCAAGCTTTCTTT,CASSCQAFF,TRBV5-6,TRBJ1-1,-,once
TGTGCCTGGAGTCGAGACTGGGGAGGAGAGCAGTACTTC,CAWSRDWGGEQYF,TRBV30,TRBJ2-7,-,-
TGTGCCAGCAGCGAATTTGGAGGGATGGGGACAGATACGCAGTATTTT,CASSEFGGMGTDTQYF,TRBV13,TRBJ2-3,-,-
TGTGCCAGCAGTTCCCCCCCGGACAGAGAAAATCAGCCCCAGCATTTT,CASSSPPDRENQPQHF,TRBV27,TRBJ1-5,-,-
TGTGCCAGCAGCCCGAATTACAATGAGCAGTTCTTC,CASSPNYNEQFF,TRBV7-9,TRBJ2-1,-,-
TGTGCCAGCAGCCCTGTGGGGGGGAGCTATGGCTACACCTTC,CASSPVGGSYGYTF,TRBV6-6,TRBJ1-2,-,-
TGTGCCAGCAGTTTACGGGGTGGCCACCGGGAGACCCAGTACTTC,CASSLRGGHRETQYF,TRBV27,TRBJ2-5,-,-
TGTGCCAGCAGCTTAGGTGCCAGGCGGCAAGAGACCCAGTACTTC,CASSLGARRQETQYF,TRBV7-1,TRBJ2-5,-,-
TGTGCCAGCAGCGGACTCACCTCCTACAATGAGCAGTTCTTC,CASSGLTSYNEQFF,TRBV28,TRBJ2-1,-,-
TGCGCCAGCAGCCAAGGGGTTAGCGGGACCTACAATGAGCAGTTCTTC,CASSQGVSGTYNEQFF,TRBV4-1,TRBJ2-1,TRBD2,few
TGTGCCAGCAGTATGAAAGCCGGGACCCACGAGCAGTACTTC,CASSMKAGTHEQYF,TRBV6-1,TRBJ2-7,-,few
TGCGCCAGCAGGGGGACTAGCGGGACCTACGAGCAGTACTTC,CASRGTSGTYEQYF,TRBV10-2,TRBJ2-7,TRBD2,-
TGTGCCAGCAGTGGGTGGACATACAGGGGTACCAAGGGCGAGCAGTACTTC,CASSGWTYRGTKGEQYF,TRBV28,TRBJ2-7,TRBD1,-
TGTGCCAGCAGCTTACTCCGGGACGGCACTGAAGCTTTCTTT,CASSLLRDGTEAFF,TRBV7-8,TRBJ1-1,-,-